The next 21 T cell receptor beta chains were all read from a single sample in a study of cytomegalovirus exposure and HLA in healthy donors. A multiplex PCR was run with 60 Vbeta primers and 13 Jbeta primers. Profiled with immunoSEQ multiplex PCR; TCRdb holds only in-frame clones, not every one. The sample gives 130,000 or so clones, around three quarters of which show up once; roughly 3.1% is in the top ten. Sequencing input: PBMCs. Every receptor here comes from a man under 40 in good health and CMV-seronegative.

This rearrangement joins TRBV7-3 to TRBJ2-1; D perhaps matches TRBD1 (5 bases). Trimming cost V 0 bases and J 3 bases, with 9 bases left between them. The CDR3 is made up of 15 amino acids. Germline-derived CDR1 and CDR2 are SGHTA and FQGTGA. Written as DNA, the CDR3 is TGTGCCAGCAGCTTAACGAGTGACAGCTACAATGAGCAGTTCTTC. This translates into CASSLTSDSYNEQFF.

The chain carries TRBV19 and TRBJ1-5; 10 nucleotides match TRBD1. This CDR3 comprises 16 residues. The V gene end was trimmed by 2 bases and the J gene end by 2 bases; junction bases not matched to a gene: 3. Looked up from germline, CDR1 is LNHDA and CDR2 is SQIVND (reference sequence). CDR3 sequence reads: CASSITGTGGNQPQHF. The CDR3 bases are TGTGCCAGTAGTATAACCGGGACAGGGGGCAATCAGCCCCAGCATTTT.

The chain employs TRBV30 and TRBJ1-2; D remains unclear. CDR1 is GTSNPN and CDR2 is SVGIG in the germline V gene (reference sequence). This CDR3 region has 13 residues. V lost 2 bases, J lost 2 bases, and 9 bases lay in between. CDR3 sequence: CAWSPTGNYGYTF. The CDR3 nucleotides read TGTGCCTGGAGTCCCACGGGGAACTATGGCTACACCTTC. Drawing the rest from reference TRBV30 and TRBJ1-2, the complete variable domain is SQTIHQWPATLVQPVGSPLSLECTVEGTSNPNLYWYRQAAGRGLQLLFYSVGIGQISSEVPQNLSASRPQDRQFILSSKKLLLSDSGFYLCAWSPTGNYGYTFGSGTRLTVV.

The V and J genes are TRBV28 and TRBJ2-7; the match to TRBD1 covers 9 bases. J was trimmed by 0 bases and V by 5 bases; bases with no gene match: 8. The germline gives CDR1 MDHEN, CDR2 SYDVKM. This CDR3 spans 16 amino acids. The CDR3 sequence: CASSAPGQGSSYEQYF. CDR3 nucleotide sequence: TGTGCCAGCAGTGCCCCCGGACAGGGGAGCTCCTACGAGCAGTACTTC.

The gene calls are TRBV28 and TRBJ1-1, with 8 positions matching TRBD1. The V segment lost 5 bases and the J segment 4 bases; nucleotides outside the gene matches: 15. CDR1 and CDR2 from the germline V gene are MDHEN and SYDVKM. The CDR3 is 17 residues long. CDR3 bases: TGTGCCAGCAGTCCTTATCAGGGGGCGCGGGTGAGCACTGAAGCTTTCTTT. Residues: CASSPYQGARVSTEAFF.

The rearrangement joins TRBV5-6 to TRBJ2-1; the match to TRBD2 covers 10 bases. Germline V CDR1 and CDR2: SGHDT, YYEEEE. J lost 3 bases, V lost 2 bases, and 5 bases had no gene match. CDR3 size: 16 residues. The CDR3 bases are TGTGCCAGCAGCTTTAGCGGGAGGCTTGGCTACAATGAGCAGTTCTTC. This codes for CASSFSGRLGYNEQFF.

The chain links TRBV27 to TRBJ1-5; 7 bases fit TRBD1. With V trimmed by 7 bases and J by 11 bases, 17 bases remained unmatched. Per germline, CDR1 MNHEY and CDR2 SMNVEV (reference sequence). This CDR3 comprises 15 residues. CDR3: CASKSRGGEIRAQHF. As DNA, the CDR3 is TGTGCCAGCAAGTCGCGAGGGGGCGAGATCAGGGCCCAGCATTTT.

In its sample, this clone was seen a few times. This chain links TRBV4-3 with TRBJ2-1; TRBD2 agrees at 12 bases. The CDR3 runs 17 residues. Trimming at V came to 4 bases and at J to 8 bases, leaving 12 bases not matched to a gene. The germline CDR1 and CDR2 sequences are LGHNA and YSLEER. Written as DNA, the CDR3 is TGCGCCAGCAGCCCAATTCCGACTAGCGGGGGAGGGGATGAGCAGTTCTTC. Protein: CASSPIPTSGGGDEQFF.

The gene calls are TRBV19 and TRBJ1-6; 7 bases match TRBD1. The CDR3 runs to 14 residues. Germline assignment: CDR1 LNHDA and CDR2 SQIVND (reference sequence). With V trimmed by 2 bases and J by 10 bases, 5 bases remained unmatched. The CDR3 region is CASSIQGVESPLHF. CDR3 bases: TGTGCCAGTAGTATACAGGGGGTTGAGTCACCCCTCCACTTT.

The chain uses TRBV11-1 and TRBJ1-1; D perhaps matches TRBD1 (5 bases). Trimming took 5 bases from V and 4 from J, leaving 14 bases between them. CDR1 is SGHAT and CDR2 is FQDESV in the germline V gene (reference sequence). The CDR3 loop spans 14 amino acids. The CDR3 DNA reads TGTGCCAGCAGCACTCACAGGAAAGGCACTGAAGCTTTCTTT. Protein product: CASSTHRKGTEAFF. Combining the CDR3 with reference TRBV11-1 and TRBJ1-1 gives the whole variable domain EAEVAQSPRYKITEKSQAVAFWCDPISGHATLYWYRQILGQGPELLVQFQDESVVDDSQLPKDRFSAERLKGVDSTLKIQPAELGDSAMYLCASSTHRKGTEAFFGQGTRLTVV.

This chain connects TRBV29-1 to TRBJ2-2, with 7 bases identical to TRBD1. The CDR3 contains 13 residues. Germline V gives CDR1 SQVTM, CDR2 ANQGSEA. V gave up 7 bases and J gave up 4 bases; unmatched junction bases: 6. This CDR3 is CSGGQSATGELFF. In DNA, the CDR3 is TGCAGCGGGGGACAGTCGGCCACCGGGGAGCTGTTTTTT.

This clone was seen a handful of times. The chain combines TRBV11-2 with TRBJ2-1, with a weak D call TRBD2 (6 bases). The germline V gene has CDR1 SGHAT and CDR2 FQNNGV. The CDR3 extends over 13 amino acids. V lost 5 bases and J 5 bases, leaving 10 bases between the germline ends. As DNA, the CDR3 is TGTGCCAGCAGCCCTTGGGGGGACAATGAGCAGTTCTTC. It codes for CASSPWGDNEQFF.

The V gene is TRBV7-2, the J gene TRBJ2-5; weak D call: TRBD1 (5 bases). V shed 1 base and J shed 5 bases, with 11 bases lying between them. CDR3 size: 14 residues. CDR1 and CDR2 (germline): SGHTA, FQGNSA. The CDR3 DNA reads TGTGCCAGCAGCTTAGGTTCAGGGTGGGAGACCCAGTACTTC. As protein: CASSLGSGWETQYF.

This sequence joins TRBV6-1 and TRBJ2-3; 9 nucleotides align to TRBD2. J was trimmed by 2 bases and V by 2 bases; bases with no gene match: 5. The V gene's germline CDR1 is MNHNS and CDR2 SASEGT. CDR3 length equals 16 residues. The CDR3 DNA reads TGTGCCAGCAGTGAAATCAGCGGGGGGTCCACAGATACGCAGTATTTT. Translation: CASSEISGGSTDTQYF.

V gene TRBV6-5 combines with J gene TRBJ2-2; 9 nucleotides match TRBD1. The J segment lost 5 bases and the V segment lost 3 bases, leaving 7 bases of the junction unmatched. This CDR3 spans 16 amino acids. In germline, CDR1 is MNHEY, CDR2 SVGAGI. The CDR3 DNA sequence: TGTGCCAGCAGTTATGGTGGGGGACAGGGAACCGGGGAGCTGTTTTTT. This sequence encodes CASSYGGGQGTGELFF.

CDR3 sequence: CASTLRTAGETQYF. The CDR3 nucleotides read TGTGCCAGCACCCTAAGGACAGCAGGAGAGACCCAGTACTTC. This chain connects TRBV2 to TRBJ2-5; tentatively, D is TRBD1 (6 bases). The V and J ends lost 7 bases and 4 bases respectively, with 16 bases between them. CDR1 is SNHLY and CDR2 is FYNNEI in the germline V gene. The CDR3 extends over 14 amino acids.

The chain recombines TRBV6-5 with TRBJ1-1; tentatively, D is TRBD1 (6 bases). Trimming stripped 8 bases from V and 1 base from J, with 11 bases between. Germline CDR1 MNHEY, CDR2 SVGAGI. CDR3 size: 13 residues. The CDR3: CASGQGRNTEAFF. The CDR3 DNA is TGTGCCAGCGGGCAGGGGAGGAACACTGAAGCTTTCTTT.

Here the CDR3 DNA reads TGTGCCAGCAGCGGGCATGGACAGGGGTTCTATCAGCCCCAGCATTTT. Its translation is CASSGHGQGFYQPQHF. V is TRBV7-2 and J is TRBJ1-5; 9 bases match TRBD1. Germline V lookup: CDR1 SGHTA, CDR2 FQGNSA. The V and J ends lost 5 bases and 5 bases, in that order; junction bases with no gene match: 10. CDR3 length equals 16 residues.

This chain joins TRBV19 and TRBJ2-3; 13 positions agree with TRBD2. There are 18 residues in the CDR3. V shed 3 bases and J 6 bases; nucleotides not matched to a gene: 12. Per germline, CDR1 LNHDA and CDR2 SQIVND (reference sequence). The CDR3 sequence: CASSMYPTSGGASDTQYF. The CDR3, as DNA: TGTGCCAGTAGTATGTACCCCACTAGCGGGGGGGCCTCGGATACGCAGTATTTT. Combining the CDR3 with reference TRBV19 and TRBJ2-3 gives the whole variable domain DGGITQSPKYLFRKEGQNVTLSCEQNLNHDAMYWYRQDPGQGLRLIYYSQIVNDFQKGDIAEGYSVSREKKESFPLTVTSAQKNPTAFYLCASSMYPTSGGASDTQYFGPGTRLTVL.

The chain is built from TRBV28 and TRBJ2-7, with TRBD2 matching over 7 bases. With V trimmed by 5 bases and J by 5 bases, 12 bases remained unmatched. CDR3 size: 15 residues. The germline gives CDR1 MDHEN, CDR2 SYDVKM. CDR3 coding DNA: TGTGCCAGCAGTCCCTTAATGGGAGGGAGGGACGAGCAGTACTTC. Amino acid sequence: CASSPLMGGRDEQYF.

The chain uses TRBV7-2 and TRBJ2-7; D not certain. V lost 4 bases, J lost 2 bases, and 3 bases lay in between. CDR1 and CDR2 from the germline V gene are SGHTA and FQGNSA. The CDR3 loop spans 11 amino acids. The CDR3 protein is CASSSAYEQYF. CDR3 nucleotides: TGTGCCAGCAGCTCCGCCTACGAGCAGTACTTC.